The 2 T cell receptor beta chains below come from one sample, sequenced in a study of T-cell memory formation after mild COVID-19. MiXCR was run by TCRdb on the 5' RACE reads, yielding one entry per CDR3 protein. This sample has around 470,000 distinct CDR3 sequences, with 20% found just once. The sequenced material came from PBMCs or a T cell subset sorted from them (not recorded which). The receptor set was obtained from an adult woman who had mild COVID-19 (a few samples of this study predate the infection). Cell type and time point are not known.

This clonotype was found a few times. The J gene is TRBJ1-3, the V gene TRBV29-1; D call uncertain. Trimming removed 4 bases at V and 0 bases at J, with 4 bases between. The CDR3 is 12 amino acids. Germline CDR1 is SQVTM and CDR2 is ANQGSEA. CDR3 DNA sequence: TGCAGCGTTGGGTACTCTGGAAACACCATATATTTT. This encodes CSVGYSGNTIYF.

V gene TRBV19 combines with J gene TRBJ2-1; 7 bases line up with TRBD2. The junction had 9 bases not matched to a gene; V was cut back by 5 bases and J by 8 bases. The CDR3 extends over 14 amino acids. Germline-derived CDR1 and CDR2 are LNHDA and SQIVND (reference sequence). The CDR3: CASSERAGSDEQFF. CDR3 sequence (DNA): TGTGCCAGTAGTGAACGAGCGGGGAGCGATGAGCAGTTCTTC.